The entry below describes one T cell receptor beta chain. This sample is part of a study of blood T cell repertoires in COVID-19. As handled by the study authors: Reference gene primer amplification gave estimated nucleated cell counts. Profiling relied on immunoSEQ multiplex PCR, and the TCRdb table lists in-frame clones only, not all of them. V and J calls and clone size are as listed in that table; D and trimming were resolved from the DNA. The sample shows around 290,000 clones, approximately 86% of them seen only once. The length of the CDR3 is 14 residues. The germline V gene has CDR1 MDHEN and CDR2 SYDVKM. V was trimmed by 10 bases and J by 5 bases, leaving 20 bases between them.

Specimen: PBMCs or T cells enriched from blood (not recorded which). This sequence originates from a woman aged 25 to 45 who had recovered from COVID-19. This chain joins TRBV28 and TRBJ2-5, with a weak D call TRBD1 (6 bases). The CDR3 spells CAIQHRASAETQYF. CDR3 sequence (DNA): TGTGCCATCCAGCACAGGGCTTCGGCCGAGACCCAGTACTTC.